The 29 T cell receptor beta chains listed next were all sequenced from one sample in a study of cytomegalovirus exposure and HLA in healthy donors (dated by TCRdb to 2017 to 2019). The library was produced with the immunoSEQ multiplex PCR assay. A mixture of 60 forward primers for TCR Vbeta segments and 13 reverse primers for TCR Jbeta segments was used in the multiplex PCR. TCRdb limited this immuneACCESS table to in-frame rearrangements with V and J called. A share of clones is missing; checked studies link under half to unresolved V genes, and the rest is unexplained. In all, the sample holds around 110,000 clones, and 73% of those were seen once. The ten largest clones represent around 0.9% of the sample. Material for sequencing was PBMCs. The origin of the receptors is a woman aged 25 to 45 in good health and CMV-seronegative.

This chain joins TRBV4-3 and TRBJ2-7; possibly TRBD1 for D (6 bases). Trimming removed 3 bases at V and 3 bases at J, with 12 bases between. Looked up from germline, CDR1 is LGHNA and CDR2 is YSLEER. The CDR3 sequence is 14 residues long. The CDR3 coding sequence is TGCGCCAGCAGCCAGGTCGACAGGAACTACGAGCAGTACTTC. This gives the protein CASSQVDRNYEQYF.

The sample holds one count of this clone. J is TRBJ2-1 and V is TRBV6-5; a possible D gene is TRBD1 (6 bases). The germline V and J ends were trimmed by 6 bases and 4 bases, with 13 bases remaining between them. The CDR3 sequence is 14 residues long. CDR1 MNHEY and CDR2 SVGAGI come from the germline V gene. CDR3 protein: CASSLLDSYNEQFF. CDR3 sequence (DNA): TGTGCCAGCAGCCTCCTGGACAGTTACAATGAGCAGTTCTTC.

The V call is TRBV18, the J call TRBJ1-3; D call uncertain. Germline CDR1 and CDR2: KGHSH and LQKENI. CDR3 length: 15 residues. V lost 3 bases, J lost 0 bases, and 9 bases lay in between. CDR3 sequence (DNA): TGTGCCAGCTCACCGGCACAGAGCTCTGGAAACACCATATATTTT. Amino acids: CASSPAQSSGNTIYF.

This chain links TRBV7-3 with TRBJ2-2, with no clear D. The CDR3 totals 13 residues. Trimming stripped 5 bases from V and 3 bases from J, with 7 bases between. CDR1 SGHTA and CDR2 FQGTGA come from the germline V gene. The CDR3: CASSLEHTGELFF. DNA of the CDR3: TGTGCCAGCAGCCTAGAACACACCGGGGAGCTGTTTTTT.

The CDR3 loop reads CASSPTGSATEAFF. For the CDR3, the DNA is TGTGCCAGCTCACCAACAGGGAGTGCCACTGAAGCTTTCTTT. This chain joins TRBV18 and TRBJ1-1; D perhaps matches TRBD1 (6 bases). V lost 2 bases, J lost 4 bases, and 11 bases lay in between. Germline assignment: CDR1 KGHSH and CDR2 LQKENI. The CDR3 covers 14 residues.

CDR3 in DNA: TGCGCCAGCAGTGATGGGATAGGGGTCCGAGGCTACGAGCAGTACTTC. Translating it yields CASSDGIGVRGYEQYF. The chain links TRBV10-1 to TRBJ2-7, with D maybe TRBD1 (5 bases). The CDR3 sequence is 16 residues long. Germline V gives CDR1 WNHNN, CDR2 SYGVQD (reference sequence). With 3 bases removed from V and 3 bases from J, the gap between germline ends came to 18 bases.

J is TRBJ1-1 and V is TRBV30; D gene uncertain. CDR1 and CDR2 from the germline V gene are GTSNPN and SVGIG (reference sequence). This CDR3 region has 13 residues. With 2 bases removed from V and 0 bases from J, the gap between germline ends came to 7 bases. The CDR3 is CAWSPLMNTEAFF. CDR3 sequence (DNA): TGTGCCTGGAGTCCCCTTATGAACACTGAAGCTTTCTTT.

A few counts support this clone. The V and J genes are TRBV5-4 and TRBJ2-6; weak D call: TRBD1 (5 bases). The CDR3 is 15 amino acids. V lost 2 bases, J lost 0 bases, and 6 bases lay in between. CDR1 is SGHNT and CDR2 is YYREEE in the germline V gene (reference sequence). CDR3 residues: CASSFDSSGANVLTF. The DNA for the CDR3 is TGTGCCAGCAGCTTCGACAGCTCTGGGGCCAACGTCCTGACTTTC.

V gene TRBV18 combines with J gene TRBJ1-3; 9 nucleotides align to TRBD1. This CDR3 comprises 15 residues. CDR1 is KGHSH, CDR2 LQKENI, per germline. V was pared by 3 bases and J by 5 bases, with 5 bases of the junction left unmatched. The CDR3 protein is CASSPGTGSRNTIYF. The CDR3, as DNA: TGTGCCAGCTCACCGGGGACAGGGTCACGAAACACCATATATTTT.

CDR3 amino acids: CASIRISDYRNTGELFF. The CDR3 region has the DNA TGTGCCAGCATCCGTATATCGGACTATAGAAACACCGGGGAGCTGTTTTTT. The chain carries TRBV5-6 and TRBJ2-2, with D possibly TRBD2 on 6 matching bases. The CDR3 is made up of 17 amino acids. Germline CDR1 SGHDT, CDR2 YYEEEE. Trimming took 6 bases from V and 2 from J, leaving 20 bases between them.

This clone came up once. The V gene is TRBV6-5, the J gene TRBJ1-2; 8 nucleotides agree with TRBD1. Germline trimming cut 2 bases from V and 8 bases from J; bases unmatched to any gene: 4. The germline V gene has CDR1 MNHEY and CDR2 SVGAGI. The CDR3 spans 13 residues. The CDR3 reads CASSYRQGMGYTF. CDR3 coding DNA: TGTGCCAGCAGTTACAGACAGGGGATGGGCTACACCTTC.

The CDR3 sequence: CASSFTRGEVFTYEQYF. The CDR3 DNA reads as TGCGCCAGCAGCTTTACCCGGGGAGAGGTGTTCACTTACGAGCAGTACTTC. The chain links TRBV5-1 to TRBJ2-7; the D gene is possibly TRBD2 (5 bases). Germline CDR1 and CDR2: SGHRS and YFSETQ. CDR3 length: 17 amino acids. V lost 2 bases and J lost 4, with 22 bases in between.

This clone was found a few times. The CDR3 region is CASSEDGGGYNEQFF. DNA for the CDR3: TGTGCCAGCAGTGAAGATGGCGGGGGCTACAATGAGCAGTTCTTC. J is TRBJ2-1 and V is TRBV6-1, with 7 bases that match TRBD2. Germline V gene lookup returns CDR1 MNHNS and CDR2 SASEGT. The CDR3 loop spans 15 amino acids. V lost 1 base, J lost 3 bases, and 3 bases stayed unmatched.

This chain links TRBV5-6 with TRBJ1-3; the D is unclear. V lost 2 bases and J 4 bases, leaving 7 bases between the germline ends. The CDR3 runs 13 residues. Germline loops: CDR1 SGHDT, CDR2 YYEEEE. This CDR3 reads CASSFRQGNTIYF. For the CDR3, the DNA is TGTGCCAGCAGCTTTCGTCAGGGAAACACCATATATTTT.

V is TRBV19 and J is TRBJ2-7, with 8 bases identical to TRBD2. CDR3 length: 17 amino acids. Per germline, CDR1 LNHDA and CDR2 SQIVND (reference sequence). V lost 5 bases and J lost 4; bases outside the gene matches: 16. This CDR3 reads CASSGLAEAGGGYEQYF. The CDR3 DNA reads TGTGCCAGTAGTGGCCTGGCAGAGGCGGGAGGTGGTTACGAGCAGTACTTC.

In DNA, the CDR3 is TGCGCCAGCAGCCCCGGACAGGGGAAGTCTTCTGGAAACACCATATATTTT. The encoded protein is CASSPGQGKSSGNTIYF. The V gene is TRBV5-1, the J gene TRBJ1-3; 9 bases agree with TRBD1. Germline CDR1 and CDR2: SGHRS and YFSETQ. The CDR3 length is 17 residues. V was clipped by 4 bases and J by 1 base; unmatched bases: 9.

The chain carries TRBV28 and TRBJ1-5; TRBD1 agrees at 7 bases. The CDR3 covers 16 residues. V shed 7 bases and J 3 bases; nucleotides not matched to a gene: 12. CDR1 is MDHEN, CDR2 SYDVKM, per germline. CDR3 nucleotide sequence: TGTGCCAGCAAACCGATCCGGGACAGTCACAATCAGCCCCAGCATTTT. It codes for CASKPIRDSHNQPQHF.

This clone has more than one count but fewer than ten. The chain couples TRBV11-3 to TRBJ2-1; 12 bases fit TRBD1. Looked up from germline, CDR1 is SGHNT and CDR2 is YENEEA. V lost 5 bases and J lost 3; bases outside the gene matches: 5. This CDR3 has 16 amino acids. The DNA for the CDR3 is TGTGCCAGCAGCCCGGGACAGGGGGCGATCTACAATGAGCAGTTCTTC. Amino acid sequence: CASSPGQGAIYNEQFF.

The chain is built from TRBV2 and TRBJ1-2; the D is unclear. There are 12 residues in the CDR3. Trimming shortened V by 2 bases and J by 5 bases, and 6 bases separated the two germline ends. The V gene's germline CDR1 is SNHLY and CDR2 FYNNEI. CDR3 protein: CASSEISYGYTF. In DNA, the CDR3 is TGTGCCAGCAGTGAAATCTCTTATGGCTACACCTTC. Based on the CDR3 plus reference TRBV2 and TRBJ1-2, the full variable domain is EPEVTQTPSHQVTQMGQEVILRCVPISNHLYFYWYRQILGQKVEFLVSFYNNEISEKSEIFDDQFSVERPDGSNFTLKIRSTKLEDSAMYFCASSEISYGYTFGSGTRLTVV.

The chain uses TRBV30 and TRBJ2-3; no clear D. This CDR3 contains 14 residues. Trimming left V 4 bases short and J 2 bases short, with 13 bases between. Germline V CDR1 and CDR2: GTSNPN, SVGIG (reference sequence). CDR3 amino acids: CAWNRVYNTDTQYF. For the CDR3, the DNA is TGTGCCTGGAACCGGGTGTACAACACAGATACGCAGTATTTT.

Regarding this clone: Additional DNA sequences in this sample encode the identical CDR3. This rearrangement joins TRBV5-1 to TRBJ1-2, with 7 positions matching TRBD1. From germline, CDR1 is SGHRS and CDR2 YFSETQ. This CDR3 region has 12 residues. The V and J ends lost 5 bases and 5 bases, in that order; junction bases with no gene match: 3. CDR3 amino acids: CASSPGGYGYTF. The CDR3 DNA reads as TGCGCCAGCAGTCCAGGGGGGTATGGCTACACCTTC.

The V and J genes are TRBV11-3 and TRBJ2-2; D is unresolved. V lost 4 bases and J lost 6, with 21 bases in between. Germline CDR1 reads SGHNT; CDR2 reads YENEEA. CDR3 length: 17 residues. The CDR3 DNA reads TGTGCCAGCAGCTCCTCAGTTTTATTCGGAGCAGCCGGGGAGCTGTTTTTT. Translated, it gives CASSSSVLFGAAGELFF.

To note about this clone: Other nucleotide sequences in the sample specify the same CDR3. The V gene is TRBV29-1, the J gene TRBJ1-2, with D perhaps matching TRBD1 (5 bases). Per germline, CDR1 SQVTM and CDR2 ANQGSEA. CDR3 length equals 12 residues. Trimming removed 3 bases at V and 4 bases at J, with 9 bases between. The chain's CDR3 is CSVDGGGYGYTF. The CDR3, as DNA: TGCAGCGTTGATGGGGGAGGCTATGGCTACACCTTC.

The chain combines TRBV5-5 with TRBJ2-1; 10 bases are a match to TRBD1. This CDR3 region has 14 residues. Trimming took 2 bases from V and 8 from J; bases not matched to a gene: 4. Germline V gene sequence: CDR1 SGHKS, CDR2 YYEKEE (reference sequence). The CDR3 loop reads CASSLGTGDHEQFF. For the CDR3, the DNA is TGTGCCAGCAGCTTAGGGACAGGGGACCATGAGCAGTTCTTC.

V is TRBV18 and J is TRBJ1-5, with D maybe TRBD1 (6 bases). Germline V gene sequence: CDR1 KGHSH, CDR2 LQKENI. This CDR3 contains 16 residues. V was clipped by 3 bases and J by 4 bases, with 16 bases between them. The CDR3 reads CASSPLAGAGNQPQHF. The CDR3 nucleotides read TGTGCCAGCTCACCTCTGGCAGGGGCCGGGAATCAGCCCCAGCATTTT.

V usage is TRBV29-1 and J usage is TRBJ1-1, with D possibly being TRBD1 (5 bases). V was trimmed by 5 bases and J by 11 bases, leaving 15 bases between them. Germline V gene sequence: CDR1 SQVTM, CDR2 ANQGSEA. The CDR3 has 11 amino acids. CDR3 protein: CSVRGVFGAFF. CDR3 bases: TGCAGCGTTCGGGGGGTATTCGGGGCTTTCTTT. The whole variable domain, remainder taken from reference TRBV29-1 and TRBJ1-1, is SAVISQKPSRDICQRGTSLTIQCQVDSQVTMMFWYRQQPGQSLTLIATANQGSEATYESGFVIDKFPISRPNLTFSTLTVSNMSPEDSSIYLCSVRGVFGAFFGQGTRLTVV.

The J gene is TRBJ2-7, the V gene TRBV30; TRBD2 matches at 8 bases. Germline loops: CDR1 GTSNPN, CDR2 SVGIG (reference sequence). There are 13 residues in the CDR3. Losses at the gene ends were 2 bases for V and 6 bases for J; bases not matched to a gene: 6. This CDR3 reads CAWSPGTRGEQYF. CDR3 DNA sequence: TGTGCCTGGAGTCCCGGGACTAGAGGCGAGCAGTACTTC.

CDR3 sequence (DNA): TGTGCCAGCAGCCTTAGGGACTCCGGAGCTCTGCACACCGGGGAGCTGTTTTTT. This gives the protein CASSLRDSGALHTGELFF. The genes are TRBV7-8 and TRBJ2-2, with D maybe TRBD2 (6 bases). Germline V lookup: CDR1 SGHVS, CDR2 FQNEAQ. The V end was cut by 5 bases, the J end by 3 bases, with 22 bases between. The CDR3 totals 18 residues.

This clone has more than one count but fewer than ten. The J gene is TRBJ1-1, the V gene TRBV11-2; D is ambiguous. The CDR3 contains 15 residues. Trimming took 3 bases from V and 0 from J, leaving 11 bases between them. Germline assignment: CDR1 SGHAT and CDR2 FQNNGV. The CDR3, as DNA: TGTGCCAGCAGCTTTTACAGTGTGATGAACACTGAAGCTTTCTTT. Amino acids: CASSFYSVMNTEAFF.